What follows are 17 T cell receptor beta chains derived from one specimen sequenced in a study of cytomegalovirus exposure and HLA in healthy donors. PCR was performed using 60 Vbeta and 13 Jbeta primers. TCRdb's table, derived via immunoSEQ multiplex PCR, lists solely in-frame clones and lacks some. The sample has some 140,000 clones, about 80% seen once. Sequences were obtained from PBMCs. Every receptor here comes from a man aged 45-60 years in good health and CMV-seronegative.

The chain combines TRBV9 with TRBJ2-1, with D perhaps TRBD2 (6 bases). Trimming shortened V by 2 bases and J by 6 bases, and 12 bases separated the two germline ends. The germline gives CDR1 SGDLS, CDR2 YYNGEE. The CDR3 loop spans 14 amino acids. The CDR3 nucleotides are TGTGCCAGCAGCGTGGGACTTCAACCCAATGAGCAGTTCTTC. It codes for CASSVGLQPNEQFF.

J is TRBJ2-3 and V is TRBV5-1; 10 nucleotides line up with TRBD1. This CDR3 contains 14 residues. Germline trimming cut 6 bases from V and 4 bases from J; bases unmatched to any gene: 5. The germline CDR1 and CDR2 sequences are SGHRS and YFSETQ. The CDR3 DNA reads TGCGCCAGCAAACCGGGACAGGGGTCAGATACGCAGTATTTT. It yields the protein CASKPGQGSDTQYF.

The genes are TRBV11-2 and TRBJ2-3; TRBD2 matches 10 bases. The CDR3 is made up of 16 amino acids. V shed 1 base and J 5 bases; nucleotides not matched to a gene: 6. Germline V lookup: CDR1 SGHAT, CDR2 FQNNGV. The CDR3 region is CASSLGTSGKGDTQYF. Here the CDR3 DNA reads TGTGCCAGCAGCTTAGGTACTAGCGGGAAGGGAGATACGCAGTATTTT.

This rearrangement joins TRBV4-1 to TRBJ2-1, with D perhaps TRBD1 (6 bases). Germline V gene data show CDR1 as MGHRA and CDR2 as YSYEKL. The CDR3 is made up of 17 amino acids. Trimming took off 0 bases at V and 2 bases at J, with 14 bases between the two ends. The CDR3 bases are TGCGCCAGCAGCCAAGATACGGGACACTTCGCCTACAATGAGCAGTTCTTC. Amino acids: CASSQDTGHFAYNEQFF.

The chain uses TRBV27 and TRBJ1-1; D call uncertain. This CDR3 comprises 15 residues. CDR1 is MNHEY, CDR2 SMNVEV, per germline (reference sequence). The V end lost 3 bases, the J end lost 0 bases, and 11 bases lay between the germline ends. CDR3 loop: CASSLGSMVNTEAFF. The DNA of the CDR3 is TGTGCCAGCAGTTTGGGGAGTATGGTGAACACTGAAGCTTTCTTT.

V usage is TRBV6-5 and J usage is TRBJ2-1; the D gene is possibly TRBD2 (5 bases). Per the germline V gene, CDR1 is MNHEY and CDR2 is SVGAGI. With 7 bases removed from V and 9 bases from J, the gap between germline ends came to 10 bases. The CDR3 contains 11 residues. CDR3 bases: TGTGCCAGCAAGGGAGCATTTGAGCAGTTCTTC. Translating gives CASKGAFEQFF.

The CDR3: CASSTGTTTNEKLFF. The DNA of the CDR3 is TGTGCCAGTAGTACCGGGACAACAACTAATGAAAAACTGTTTTTT. The rearrangement uses TRBV19 and TRBJ1-4, with D tentatively TRBD1 (6 bases). V was cut by 4 bases and J by 0 bases, with 9 bases left in between. The V gene's germline CDR1 is LNHDA and CDR2 SQIVND (reference sequence). The CDR3 has 15 residues.

The chain combines TRBV11-3 with TRBJ2-6, with 8 bases fitting TRBD1. This CDR3 has 16 residues. The V and J ends lost 1 base and 2 bases, in that order; junction bases with no gene match: 1. CDR1 and CDR2 from the germline V gene are SGHNT and YENEEA. CDR3 sequence reads: CASSLGTGTGANVLTF. CDR3 nucleotides: TGTGCCAGCAGCTTAGGGACAGGGACTGGGGCCAACGTCCTGACTTTC.

This chain joins TRBV6-5 and TRBJ1-2; no definite D call. V gave up 2 bases and J gave up 2 bases, with 12 bases separating them. The CDR3 totals 15 residues. The germline CDR1 and CDR2 sequences are MNHEY and SVGAGI. The CDR3 bases are TGTGCCAGCAGTTACGCCGGGAGTAAAAACTATGGCTACACCTTC. It translates to CASSYAGSKNYGYTF.

CDR3 amino acids: CATSRAQGARNSPLHF. CDR3 bases: TGTGCCACCAGCAGAGCACAGGGGGCGCGTAATTCACCCCTCCACTTT. The V call is TRBV15, the J call TRBJ1-6; TRBD1 aligns across 9 bases. There are 16 residues in the CDR3. V gave up 1 base and J gave up 6 bases; unmatched junction bases: 4. Germline values: CDR1 LNHNV, CDR2 YYDKDF (reference sequence).

This chain uses TRBV28 with TRBJ1-5, with no clear D. Germline CDR1 and CDR2: MDHEN and SYDVKM. V lost 5 bases and J 5 bases, leaving 7 bases between the germline ends. This CDR3 region has 12 residues. The CDR3 DNA reads as TGTGCCAGCAGTCGCGTGGATCAGCCCCAGCATTTT. Its protein product is CASSRVDQPQHF.

This clone was detected only a few times. Within the sample, other DNA sequences also encode this same CDR3. The chain carries TRBV25-1 and TRBJ2-3, with 9 positions matching TRBD2. CDR3 length: 11 amino acids. V lost 8 bases to trimming and J lost 8 bases; unmatched junction nucleotides: 2. Germline CDR1 MGHDK, CDR2 SYGVNS. The CDR3 DNA follows: TGTGCCAGCGCACTAGCGGGTACGCAGTATTTT. This gives the protein CASALAGTQYF.

CDR3 region: CASSYPLAGGPVSDTQYF. CDR3 nucleotide sequence: TGTGCCAGCAGTTACCCCCTAGCGGGAGGGCCGGTATCAGATACGCAGTATTTT. The chain employs TRBV28 and TRBJ2-3; 12 nucleotides line up with TRBD2. This CDR3 region has 18 residues. Germline V gives CDR1 MDHEN, CDR2 SYDVKM. The junction had 12 bases not matched to a gene; V was cut back by 4 bases and J by 4 bases.

The chain combines TRBV20-1 with TRBJ2-3; possibly TRBD2 for D (6 bases). The CDR3 covers 11 residues. Germline loops: CDR1 DFQATT, CDR2 SNEGSKA (reference sequence). V was trimmed by 5 bases and J by 5 bases, leaving 8 bases between them. CDR3 amino acids: CSARREDTQYF. Written as DNA, the CDR3 is TGCAGTGCTCGGCGGGAAGATACGCAGTATTTT.

This chain uses TRBV10-3 with TRBJ2-1, with 9 nucleotides matching TRBD2. Trimming removed 4 bases from V and 8 bases from J; junction bases left unmatched: 9. The CDR3 runs 15 residues. Germline V lookup: CDR1 ENHRY, CDR2 SYGVKD. Here the CDR3 DNA reads TGTGCCATCAGTGGTTCTAGCGGGAAAATGGATGAGCAGTTCTTC. This codes for CAISGSSGKMDEQFF.

There are a few counts of this clone. This chain links TRBV7-9 with TRBJ1-1, with D possibly matching TRBD1 (5 bases). Trimming removed 0 bases at V and 1 base at J, with 9 bases between. The CDR3 is made up of 15 amino acids. In germline, CDR1 is SEHNR, CDR2 FQNEAQ (reference sequence). Here the CDR3 DNA reads TGTGCCAGCAGCTTAGCCCCGACAGCGAACACTGAAGCTTTCTTT. Translation: CASSLAPTANTEAFF.

V and J are TRBV19 and TRBJ1-5; possibly TRBD1 for D (5 bases). Germline loops: CDR1 LNHDA, CDR2 SQIVND (reference sequence). CDR3 length equals 17 residues. Trimming pared 0 bases from V and 0 bases from J, leaving 12 bases between. The CDR3 sequence is CASSIDLAGYSNQPQHF. DNA of the CDR3: TGTGCCAGTAGTATAGATCTGGCAGGGTATAGCAATCAGCCCCAGCATTTT.